The present TCR beta chain was sequenced within a study of T cells in localized non-small cell lung cancer. Germline loops: CDR1 SGHVS, CDR2 FNYEAQ. The CDR3 sequence is 15 residues long. Trimming shortened V by 3 bases and J by 1 base, and 12 bases separated the two germline ends. In this sample, this clone turned up a few times. What it binds is not known. Generated by immunoSEQ multiplex PCR, the TCRdb table keeps only in-frame clones and is missing some. The top ten clones hold almost 8.5% of a sample with under 4,500 clones, around 25% of them seen once. Study-wide results and caveats: Detection in adjacent lung was observed for a median around 55 of the top 100 tumor clones.

This receptor was taken from a male donor aged 60 or older with stage I lung adenocarcinoma. The J gene is TRBJ2-5, the V gene TRBV7-6; no definite D call. Sequencing was performed on lung tumor tissue, taken before any cancer treatment. CDR3 amino acids: CASSFSGSPQETQYF. The CDR3, as DNA: TGTGCCAGCAGCTTTTCGGGCAGCCCCCAAGAGACCCAGTACTTC.